These T cell receptor beta chains were read from a single sample in a study of response to subunit inactivated influenza vaccine. TCRdb re-derived calls from the RT-PCR reads in MiXCR, one entry per CDR3 protein. The sample holds around 540,000 distinct CDR3 sequences, about 11% seen once. Sample: PBMCs from blood, taken on the day of vaccination. These receptors all stem from a man in his fifties who received an inactivated influenza vaccine. Each CDR3 is given with its conserved first and last residue. Each record gives: V gene, clone size, CDR3 protein. Size tells how often a clone was seen (once, few, many) or the class of an expanded clone, and some rows leave it out.

TRBV29-1,-,CSVLSRGEGDEQFF
TRBV29-1,few,CSVAPGTVGYEQYF
TRBV20-1,many,CSPTGLAGGSTDTQYF
TRBV28,few,CASSFYREGHEQYF
TRBV20-1,few,CSARVGGRTSLDNEQFF
TRBV6-2/TRBV6-3,-,CASNPGTSSGEQYF
TRBV18,-,CASSPADYSGNTIYF
TRBV29-1,-,CSSSGLADYNEQFF
TRBV9,few,CASSAGQGRFAYEQYF
TRBV7-9,few,CASSYLDYEQYF
TRBV11-2,few,CASSLGDKSTIQYF
TRBV10-3,few,CAISDRGETQYF
TRBV12-3/TRBV12-4,few,CASSPAISNQPQHF
TRBV4-1,few,CASSSRDSQETQYF
TRBV12-3/TRBV12-4,many,CASSLRDRGSNEQFF
TRBV11-2,few,CASSSEGGPAYNEQFF
TRBV12-3/TRBV12-4,many,CASRHSGSYSYNEQFF
TRBV12-3/TRBV12-4,-,CASSFCPDPGCEQYF
TRBV28,-,CASSSQDTDTGELFF
TRBV28,-,CASSRTGFTGEQFF
TRBV7-9,few,CASIKVSDEQFF
TRBV11-1,-,CASSLEDFTGELFF
TRBV20-1,few,CSAMGRGTGTYEQYF
TRBV7-9,few,CASSPEGTPYNEQFF
TRBV6-6,few,CASSRGLTEAFF
TRBV5-1,many,CASSFNRGANYGYTF
TRBV7-9,many,CASSLSSGGLYNEQFF
TRBV6-1,-,CASREQGDSPLHF
TRBV9,-,CASSVVGGGLNEQFF
TRBV12-3/TRBV12-4,many,CASSPKAGEKLFF
TRBV5-6,-,CASSFWGSSTDTQYF
TRBV10-3,few,CAISVGTGKTGELFF
TRBV30,-,CAWAARNTGVLFF
TRBV4-2,few,CASSQRTGGEKLFF
TRBV4-1,-,CASSSSGQRGRHNEQFF
TRBV5-5,few,CASSLLPGTSGETQYF
TRBV6-2/TRBV6-3,few,CASSYELSSYNEQFF
TRBV10-3,-,CATQSGTSGGTNYEQYF
TRBV7-9,-,CASSLVEKGEAFF
TRBV7-9,few,CASSLDLGNTGELFF
TRBV18,-,CASSPETGGETNIQYF
TRBV10-3,-,CAISESNTRRTSNEQFF
TRBV28,few,CASSLTRLRETQYF
TRBV29-1,medium-sized,CSVASRLAPYNEQFF
TRBV20-1,-,CSASATSGGDSYNEQFF
TRBV5-1,many,CASSLVSGGPGEQFF
TRBV20-1,many,CSASDLGTDTQYF
TRBV20-1,many,CSAGRPGQNTDTQYF
TRBV20-1,-,CSARTGTGLAPLHF
TRBV12-3/TRBV12-4,many,CASSLAGHQPQHF
TRBV4-2,few,CASSQVVGALYNEQFF
TRBV7-8,few,CASSPGTGRTYEQYF
TRBV20-1,many,CSARRWGSYEQYF
TRBV10-3,few,CAISEEPRGPYEQYF
TRBV10-3,many,CAISESEFSSNTEAFF